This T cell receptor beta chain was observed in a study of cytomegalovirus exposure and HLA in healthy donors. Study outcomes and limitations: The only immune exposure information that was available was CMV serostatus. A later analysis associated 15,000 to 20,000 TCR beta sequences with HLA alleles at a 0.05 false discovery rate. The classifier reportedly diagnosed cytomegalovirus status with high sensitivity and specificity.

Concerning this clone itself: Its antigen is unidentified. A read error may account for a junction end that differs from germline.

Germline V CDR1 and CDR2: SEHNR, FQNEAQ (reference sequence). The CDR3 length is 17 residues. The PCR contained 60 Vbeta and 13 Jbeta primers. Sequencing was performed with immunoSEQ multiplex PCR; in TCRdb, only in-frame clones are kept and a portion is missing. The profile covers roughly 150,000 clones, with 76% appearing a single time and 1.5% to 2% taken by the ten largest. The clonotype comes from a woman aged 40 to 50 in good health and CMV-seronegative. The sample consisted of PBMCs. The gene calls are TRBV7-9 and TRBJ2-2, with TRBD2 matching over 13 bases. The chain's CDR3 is CSSSPGLAGRNAGELFF. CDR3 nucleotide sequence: TGTTCCAGCAGCCCGGGACTAGCGGGGCGAAACGCCGGGGAGCTGTTTTTT.